This is a list of T cell receptor beta chains from one sample in a study of response to subunit inactivated influenza vaccine. TCRdb reprocessed the RT-PCR reads with MiXCR, giving one entry per CDR3 protein. This table holds roughly 620,000 distinct CDR3 sequences, 10% to 12% found once. This same sample was also taken into another study, of T cells expressing NK-cell markers.

The sequenced sample was PBMCs from blood, obtained on the day of vaccination. These receptors were obtained from a man in his fifties or sixties who received an inactivated influenza vaccine. Each CDR3 is given with its conserved first and last residue. The D gene is left open where the match is weak. Clone sizes are given selectively: once, few, many, or a class where the clone is expanded.

TRBJ1-1,TRBV10-3,.,few,TGTGCCATCAGTGCGGGGACTGAAGCTTTCTTT,CAISAGTEAFF
TRBJ2-1,TRBV10-3,.,many,TGTGCCATCAGTGAGTCGGCGTATGAGCAGTTCTTC,CAISESAYEQFF
TRBJ1-2,TRBV12-3/TRBV12-4,.,few,TGTGCCAGCAGTTTTGGGGCCGACCGGGGCTACACCTTC,CASSFGADRGYTF
TRBJ2-7,TRBV5-1,.,.,TGCGCCAGCAGCTTGTCTTCAGCCAGCCCCCAGGCTAGCCGCTACGAGCAGTACTTC,CASSLSSASPQASRYEQYF
TRBJ2-1,TRBV5-1,.,few,TGCGCCAGCAGCGCGAACCTAGAGCTCAATGAGCAGTTCTTC,CASSANLELNEQFF
TRBJ2-7,TRBV7-2,TRBD2,few,TGTGCCAGCAGCACGAACCATCTAGCGGGACTATACGAGCAGTACTTC,CASSTNHLAGLYEQYF
TRBJ1-1,TRBV25-1,.,.,TGTGCCAGCAGTGAATCCGTGAAGGGGTGGACTGAAGCTTTCTTT,CASSESVKGWTEAFF
TRBJ2-7,TRBV12-3/TRBV12-4,.,.,TGTGCCAGCAGTTTAGACAACGGGCCCTACGAGCAGTACTTC,CASSLDNGPYEQYF
TRBJ1-4,TRBV12-3/TRBV12-4,.,few,TGTGCCAGCAGTCCAACAGCAAACGAAAAACTGTTTTTT,CASSPTANEKLFF
TRBJ2-1,TRBV19,TRBD2,.,TGTGCCAGTAGTACTCGGAGCGGGAAAAGGTTCTTC,CASSTRSGKRFF
TRBJ2-1,TRBV4-3,TRBD1,few,TGCGCCAGCAGCCAGGGAACCGGGACAGGAGACAATGAGCAGTTCTTC,CASSQGTGTGDNEQFF
TRBJ2-7,TRBV6-2/TRBV6-3,TRBD1,few,TGTGCCAGCAGTTACACGACAGGGATCTACGAGCAGTACTTC,CASSYTTGIYEQYF
TRBJ1-4,TRBV7-8,.,.,TGTGCCAGCAGCTTCGTCGGGGTGGATGAAAAACTGTTTTTT,CASSFVGVDEKLFF
TRBJ2-5,TRBV28,TRBD2,few,TGTGCCAGCAGGCTAGCGGGAGGGAGGTGGCAAGAGACCCAGTACTTC,CASRLAGGRWQETQYF
TRBJ1-6,TRBV20-1,TRBD1,.,TGCAGTGCCATAAAGGGACAGAATAATTCACCCCTCCACTTT,CSAIKGQNNSPLHF
TRBJ2-1,TRBV7-8,.,few,TGTGCCAGCAGCTTCGCGGGGCTCGAAGGAGGTGAGCAGTTCTTC,CASSFAGLEGGEQFF
TRBJ2-4,TRBV6-5,.,few,TGTGCCAGCAGTTACTCAAGGGGGGTTTGGGCCAAAAACATTCAGTACTTC,CASSYSRGVWAKNIQYF
TRBJ2-3,TRBV27,TRBD1,few,TGTGCCTCCCGCAGGGGGCAATATCGAGATACGCAGTATTTT,CASRRGQYRDTQYF
TRBJ1-3,TRBV11-2,.,many,TGTGCCAGCAGCTTGGGATTCTCTGGAAACACCATATATTTT,CASSLGFSGNTIYF
TRBJ2-1,TRBV7-2,TRBD2,many,TGTGCCAGCAGCCCCACAGCGGGAATCAATGAGCAGTTCTTC,CASSPTAGINEQFF
TRBJ1-1,TRBV12-3/TRBV12-4,.,many,TGTGCCAGCAGCTTGGACAGCATGAACACTGAAGCTTTCTTT,CASSLDSMNTEAFF
TRBJ1-5,TRBV6-5,.,.,TGTGCCAGCAGTTTGAACCAATATCAGCCCCAGCATTTT,CASSLNQYQPQHF
TRBJ2-2,TRBV12-3/TRBV12-4,.,.,TGTGCCAGCAGCCTCCACGGCGGGGAGCTGTTTTTT,CASSLHGGELFF
TRBJ2-1,TRBV2,TRBD2,.,TGTGCCAGCAGCAGAGCTAGCGGGAGGGCTACCAGTGAGCAGTTCTTC,CASSRASGRATSEQFF
TRBJ1-1,TRBV7-9,TRBD1,few,TGTGCCAGCAGCTCAGGGGGTTTAGGCACTGAAGCTTTCTTT,CASSSGGLGTEAFF
TRBJ1-1,TRBV18,.,.,TGTGCCAGCTCACCAACTACCTACGGGTCTGAAGCTTTCTTT,CASSPTTYGSEAFF
TRBJ2-2,TRBV4-2,.,.,TGTGCCAGCAGCCAGGGGCAGCCGGACACCGGGGAGCTGTTTTTT,CASSQGQPDTGELFF